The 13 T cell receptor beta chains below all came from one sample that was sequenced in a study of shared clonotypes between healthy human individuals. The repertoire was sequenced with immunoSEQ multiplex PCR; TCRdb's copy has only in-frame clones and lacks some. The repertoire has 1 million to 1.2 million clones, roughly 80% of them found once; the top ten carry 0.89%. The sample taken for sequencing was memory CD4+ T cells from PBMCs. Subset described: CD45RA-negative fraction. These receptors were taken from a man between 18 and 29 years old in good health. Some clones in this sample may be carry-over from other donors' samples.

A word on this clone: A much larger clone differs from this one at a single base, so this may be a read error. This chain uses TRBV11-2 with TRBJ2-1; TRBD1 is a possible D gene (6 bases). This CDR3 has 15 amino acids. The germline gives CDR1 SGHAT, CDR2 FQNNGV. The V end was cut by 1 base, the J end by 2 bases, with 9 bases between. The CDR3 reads CASSLGPGAYNEQFF. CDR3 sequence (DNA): TGTGCCAGCAGCTTAGGTCCAGGGGCCTACAATGAGCAGTTCTTC.

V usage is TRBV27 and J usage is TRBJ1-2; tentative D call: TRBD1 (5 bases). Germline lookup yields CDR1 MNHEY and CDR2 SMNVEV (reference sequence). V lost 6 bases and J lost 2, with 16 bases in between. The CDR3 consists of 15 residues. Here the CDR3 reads CASRRFYGGNYGYTF. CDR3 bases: TGTGCCAGCAGACGTTTTTACGGGGGGAACTATGGCTACACCTTC.

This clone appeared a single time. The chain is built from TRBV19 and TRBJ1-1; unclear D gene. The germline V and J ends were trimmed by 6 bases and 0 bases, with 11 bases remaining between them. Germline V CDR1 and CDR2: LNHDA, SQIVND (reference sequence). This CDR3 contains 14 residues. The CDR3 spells CASSPTLMNTEAFF. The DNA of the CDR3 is TGTGCCAGTAGCCCCACTCTGATGAACACTGAAGCTTTCTTT.

CDR3 DNA sequence: TGCGCCAGCAATAACGGGGATGGAGAGGAGACCCAGTACTTC. This encodes CASNNGDGEETQYF. J is TRBJ2-5 and V is TRBV5-1; the D gene is possibly TRBD2 (5 bases). From germline, CDR1 is SGHRS and CDR2 YFSETQ. V was cut by 6 bases and J by 5 bases, with 17 bases left in between. The length of the CDR3 is 14 residues. The variable domain in full, completed from reference TRBV5-1 and TRBJ2-5, reads KAGVTQTPRYLIKTRGQQVTLSCSPISGHRSVSWYQQTPGQGLQFLFEYFSETQRNKGNFPGRFSGRQFSNSRSEMNVSTLELGDSALYLCASNNGDGEETQYFGPGTRLLVL.

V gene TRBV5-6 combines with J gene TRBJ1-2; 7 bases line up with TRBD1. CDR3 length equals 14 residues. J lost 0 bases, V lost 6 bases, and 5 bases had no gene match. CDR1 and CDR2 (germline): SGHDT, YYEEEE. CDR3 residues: CASNPTGSNYGYTF. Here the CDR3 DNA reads TGTGCCAGCAACCCGACAGGGTCTAACTATGGCTACACCTTC.

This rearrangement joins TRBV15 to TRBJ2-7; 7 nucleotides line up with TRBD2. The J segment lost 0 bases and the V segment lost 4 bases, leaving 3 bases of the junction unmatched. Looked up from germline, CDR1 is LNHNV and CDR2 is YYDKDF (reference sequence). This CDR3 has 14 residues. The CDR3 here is CATSTGGSSYEQYF. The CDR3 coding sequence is TGTGCCACCAGCACGGGGGGTTCCTCCTACGAGCAGTACTTC.

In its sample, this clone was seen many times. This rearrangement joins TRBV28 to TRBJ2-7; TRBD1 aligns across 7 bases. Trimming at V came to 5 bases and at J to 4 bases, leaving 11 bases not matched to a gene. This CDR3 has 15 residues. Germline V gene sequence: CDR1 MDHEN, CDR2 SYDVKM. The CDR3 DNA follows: TGTGCCAGCAGTCCCTTGACAGGGAATACATACGAGCAGTACTTC. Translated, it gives CASSPLTGNTYEQYF.

The CDR3: CASSRWGLAGNNEQFF. DNA for the CDR3: TGTGCCAGCAGCCGGTGGGGACTAGCGGGTAACAATGAGCAGTTCTTC. This sequence joins TRBV28 and TRBJ2-1; TRBD2 aligns across 12 bases. Trimming removed 6 bases from V and 5 bases from J; junction bases left unmatched: 8. CDR1 and CDR2 from the germline V gene are MDHEN and SYDVKM. This CDR3 region has 16 residues.

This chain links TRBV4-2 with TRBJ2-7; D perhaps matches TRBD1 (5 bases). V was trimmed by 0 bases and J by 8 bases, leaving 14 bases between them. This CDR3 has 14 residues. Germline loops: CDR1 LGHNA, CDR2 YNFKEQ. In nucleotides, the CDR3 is TGTGCCAGCAGCCAAGAGACACAGGCCCCTCAGCAGTACTTC. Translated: CASSQETQAPQQYF.

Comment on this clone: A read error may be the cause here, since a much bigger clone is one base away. This CDR3 reads CASSLAGNTIYF. As DNA, the CDR3 is TGTGCCAGCAGCTTAGCTGGAAACACCATATATTTT. This rearrangement joins TRBV13 to TRBJ1-3; D ambiguous. CDR1 is PRHDT, CDR2 FYEKMQ, per germline (reference sequence). The CDR3 has 12 amino acids. Between the trimmed V and J ends, which lost 1 base and 2 bases, there was a span of 0 bases.

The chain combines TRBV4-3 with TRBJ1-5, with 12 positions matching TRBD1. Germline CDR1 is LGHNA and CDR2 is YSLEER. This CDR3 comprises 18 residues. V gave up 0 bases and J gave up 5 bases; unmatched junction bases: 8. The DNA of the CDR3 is TGCGCCAGCAGCCAAGACCGGGGACAGGGGGCTTTCCATCAGCCCCAGCATTTT. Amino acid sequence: CASSQDRGQGAFHQPQHF.

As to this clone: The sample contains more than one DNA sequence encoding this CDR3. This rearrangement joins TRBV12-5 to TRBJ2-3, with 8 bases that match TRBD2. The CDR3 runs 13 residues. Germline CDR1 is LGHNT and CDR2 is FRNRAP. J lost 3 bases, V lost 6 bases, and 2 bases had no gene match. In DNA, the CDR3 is TGTGCTAGTGGCCCTAGCGGGACAGATACGCAGTATTTT. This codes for CASGPSGTDTQYF.

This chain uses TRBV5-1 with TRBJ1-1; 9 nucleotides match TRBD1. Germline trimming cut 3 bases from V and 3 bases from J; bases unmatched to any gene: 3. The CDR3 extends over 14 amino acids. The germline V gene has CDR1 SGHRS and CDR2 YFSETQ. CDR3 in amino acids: CASSSRTGDTEAFF. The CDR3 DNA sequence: TGCGCCAGCAGCTCGAGGACAGGGGACACTGAAGCTTTCTTT.